Listed below are T cell receptor beta chains from one sample, sequenced in a study of graft-versus-host responses after intestinal transplantation. TCRdb keeps only in-frame clones here, not all; method: immunoSEQ multiplex PCR. Of about 77,000 clones detected, about 90% appear once; the ten largest clones hold roughly 0.66%. Sequences were derived from PBMCs, sampled 98 days after intestinal transplantation. Receptors originate from a human patient who received an intestinal transplant, so some T cells may come from the graft donor. Each CDR3 is given without its conserved first and last residue. Fields, in order: CDR3 length, J gene, V gene, CDR3 protein.

10 TRBJ2-2 TRBV5-4 ASSLTHRGAV
14 TRBJ1-6 TRBV12-5 ASGLGGQGVNSPLH
12 TRBJ2-3 TRBV6-5 ANISGSGTDTQY
14 TRBJ2-7 TRBV5-1 ASSLSLAGEGYEQY
10 TRBJ2-5 TRBV6-5 ASSSGQETQY
11 TRBJ1-1 TRBV5-4 ASSLDRNTEAF
14 TRBJ2-1 TRBV4-1 ASSQLPGLAYGEQF
10 TRBJ1-2 TRBV29-1 SVGTGNYGYT
12 TRBJ1-4 TRBV5-4 ASSLRQANEKLF
14 TRBJ2-1 TRBV15 ATSRDRSGRDNEQF
14 TRBJ2-3 TRBV5-6 ASSLIGTTSTDTQY